This TCR beta chain is drawn from a study of T cell repertoires in cytomegalovirus infection. This clonotype was observed at least ten times. TCRdb fed the reads into MiXCR, producing one record per CDR3 protein. The sample lists some 450,000 distinct CDR3 sequences, roughly a third occurring once. The germline V and J ends were trimmed by 1 base and 2 bases, with 2 bases remaining between them. Germline lookup yields CDR1 SGHVS and CDR2 FQNEAQ. This CDR3 comprises 12 residues. This TCR was sampled from a human donor in good health (CMV status not recorded). Some clones in this sample may be carry-over from other donors' samples. Sequences were obtained from PBMCs. J is TRBJ2-5 and V is TRBV7-8; D uncertain. The CDR3 bases are TGTGCCAGCAGCTTAGAGCAAGAGACCCAGTACTTC. This sequence encodes CASSLEQETQYF.